A few counts support the clone carrying this T cell receptor beta chain. The data derive from a study of T cells after yellow fever vaccination. Study overall: When fractions had low cell numbers, they were prepared with SMART-Seq v4 Ultra Low Input.

Template switching with 5'RACE generated the TCR cDNA and added a universal primer site and UMIs. TCRdb analysed the 5' RACE reads with MiXCR anew, one entry per CDR3 protein. The table lists approximately 550,000 distinct CDR3 sequences, roughly 21% of them singletons. This receptor was identified in a man in his thirties or forties who received the YFV17D yellow fever vaccine. Material: PBMCs, obtained 15 days after the yellow fever booster vaccination.

The CDR3 spells CASSQDTTYEQYF. The CDR3 bases are TGTGCCAGCAGCCAAGACACAACCTACGAGCAGTACTTC. The V call is TRBV4-2, the J call TRBJ2-7; unclear D gene. CDR1 is LGHNA and CDR2 is YNFKEQ in the germline V gene. The CDR3 is 13 amino acids. The V end was cut by 0 bases, the J end by 2 bases, with 5 bases between.